This T cell receptor beta chain originates from a study of cytomegalovirus exposure and HLA in healthy donors. With 3 bases removed from V and 6 bases from J, the gap between germline ends came to 13 bases. Germline CDR1 reads SGDLS; CDR2 reads YYNGEE. The CDR3 spans 14 residues. PCR was performed using 60 Vbeta and 13 Jbeta primers. Repertoires were generated with immunoSEQ multiplex PCR, while TCRdb's copy carries only in-frame clones and drops some. The sample includes about 140,000 clones, 60% to 80% of them seen just once. Specimen: PBMCs. V gene TRBV9 combines with J gene TRBJ2-1; tentatively, D is TRBD2 (7 bases). The TCR sequence derives from a man younger than 45 in good health and CMV-seronegative. The CDR3 DNA sequence: TGTGCCAGCAGCGACCCCGGGGGGCCCAATGAGCAGTTCTTC. Protein: CASSDPGGPNEQFF. Complete variable domain (other parts from reference TRBV9 and TRBJ2-1): DSGVTQTPKHLITATGQRVTLRCSPRSGDLSVYWYQQSLDQGLQFLIQYYNGEERAKGNILERFSAQQFPDLHSELNLSSLELGDSALYFCASSDPGGPNEQFFGPGTRLTVL.